The clone carrying this T cell receptor beta chain appeared once. The sample comes from a study of T cell responses to AZD1222 COVID-19 vaccine. Assay used: immunoSEQ multiplex PCR; TCRdb lists only in-frame clones, some missing. The sample consists of some 120,000 clones, about nine tenths of them appearing once. Germline lookup yields CDR1 MNHEY and CDR2 SMNVEV (reference sequence). V was shortened by 0 bases and J by 10 bases, with 15 bases between the two germline ends. The CDR3 runs 14 residues. Sample: peripheral blood, taken 28 days after the second AZD1222 dose. The sequence derives from an adult who received the AZD1222 COVID-19 vaccine. V is TRBV27 and J is TRBJ1-1, with unresolved D. CDR3 DNA: TGTGCCAGCAGTTTATCCGGACGAGGTTTGCGAGCTTTCTTT. Translated: CASSLSGRGLRAFF.